Sequencing of this T cell receptor (beta chain) was carried out in a study of blood T cell repertoires in COVID-19. Study-wide background: The study drew acute and convalescent COVID-19 samples from the United States, Italy and Spain.

Clinical history reported by participants formed the basis on which cohorts were assigned. Symptom resolution, clearance, or two negative PCRs marked the recovered donors of Cohort 3. There are 17 residues in the CDR3. CDR1 is LNHDA, CDR2 SQIVND, per germline (reference sequence). Original analysis: Reference gene primer amplification gave estimated nucleated cell counts. Generated by immunoSEQ multiplex PCR, the TCRdb table keeps only in-frame clones and is missing some. That table gives V, J and clone size, and the DNA gave D and trimming. Of around 310,000 clones in the sample, under 90% were seen once.

The sample was PBMCs or T cells enriched from blood (not recorded which). The TCR originated in a woman between 25 and 40 years old who had recovered from COVID-19. The chain carries TRBV19 and TRBJ2-3, with 11 bases that match TRBD1. CDR3 region: CASASSGQGVGADTQYF. CDR3 DNA sequence: TGTGCTTCGGCTTCATCGGGACAGGGGGTGGGTGCAGATACGCAGTATTTT.